One sample yielded the 19 T cell receptor beta chains listed below, sequenced in a study of monozygotic twins with inflammatory bowel disease. TCRdb re-called the 5' RACE reads and gives one entry per CDR3 protein, without DNA. The sample has approximately 40,000 distinct CDR3 sequences. Sequenced sample: blood. These receptors originate from a human donor with ulcerative colitis or Crohn's disease, or a healthy co-twin of an affected twin (not recorded which).

The chain couples TRBV20-1 to TRBJ2-1. Germline CDR1 is DFQATT and CDR2 is SNEGSKA (reference sequence). The CDR3 runs 15 residues. Here the CDR3 reads CSATIFGRSYNEQFF.

V gene TRBV20-1 combines with J gene TRBJ1-5; TCRdb indicates TRBD1, and absent DNA this call remains unverified. The germline CDR1 and CDR2 sequences are DFQATT and SNEGSKA (reference sequence). The CDR3 spans 16 residues. The CDR3: CSARGTGQGENQPQHF.

V usage is TRBV3-1 and J usage is TRBJ2-3. The CDR3 contains 14 residues. Germline V gene sequence: CDR1 LGHDT, CDR2 YNNKEL (reference sequence). CDR3: CASSMYRATDTQYF.

The chain carries TRBV20-1 and TRBJ2-7; the D gene TCRdb calls, TRBD2, cannot be checked with no DNA. The CDR3 is 12 amino acids. The germline V gene has CDR1 DFQATT and CDR2 SNEGSKA (reference sequence). The CDR3 sequence is CSARGTNYEQYF.

This chain links TRBV21-1 with TRBJ1-4; TCRdb picks TRBD1, but there is no DNA to check that call. TRBV21-1 is classified as a pseudogene. The CDR3 consists of 17 residues. CDR3 amino acids: CASSNSMRRVRIEKLFF.

The chain's CDR3 is CSVRTGADYEQYF. The V and J genes are TRBV29-1 and TRBJ2-7; TCRdb calls TRBD1, which cannot be checked without DNA. The CDR3 covers 13 residues. Germline CDR1 is SQVTM and CDR2 is ANQGSEA.

This chain links TRBV7-2 with TRBJ1-3. CDR3 length equals 15 residues. Germline V CDR1 and CDR2: SGHTA, FQGNSA. The CDR3 sequence is CASSLAGTSGNTIYF.

The V call is TRBV12-3 or TRBV12-4, the J call TRBJ2-4. There are 14 residues in the CDR3. The CDR3: CASSLIIAKNIQYF.

V is TRBV4-1 and J is TRBJ1-2. In germline, CDR1 is MGHRA, CDR2 YSYEKL. The CDR3 is made up of 14 amino acids. CDR3 residues: CASREGGGFGGYTF.

The gene calls are TRBV18 and TRBJ2-1; TCRdb returns TRBD2, unconfirmable since there is no DNA. The germline CDR1 and CDR2 sequences are KGHSH and LQKENI. The CDR3 extends over 17 amino acids. The CDR3 loop is CASSPMSGGGSYNEQFF.

The rearrangement joins TRBV28 to TRBJ2-7; TCRdb picks TRBD1, but there is no DNA to check that call. CDR1 MDHEN and CDR2 SYDVKM come from the germline V gene. The CDR3 extends over 15 amino acids. CDR3 protein: CASCSRGSTSYEQYF.

The genes are TRBV7-2 and TRBJ1-5. The CDR3 sequence is 14 residues long. Germline CDR1 reads SGHTA; CDR2 reads FQGNSA. This CDR3 reads CASSRGLSNQPQHF.

J is TRBJ2-4 and V is TRBV12-3 or TRBV12-4. CDR3 length equals 14 residues. CDR3 amino acids: CASSEAYAKNIQYF.

The chain couples TRBV3-1 to TRBJ2-7. In germline, CDR1 is LGHDT, CDR2 YNNKEL (reference sequence). The CDR3 is made up of 14 amino acids. The CDR3 region is CASSQGSKTYEQYF.

The CDR3: CASSIDQVYSNQPQHF. The gene calls are TRBV19 and TRBJ1-5. CDR3 length: 16 residues. Germline V lookup: CDR1 LNHDA, CDR2 SQIVND (reference sequence).

The chain is built from TRBV30 and TRBJ1-3; TCRdb reports TRBD1, a call that lacks DNA to check it against. The CDR3 contains 15 residues. Looked up from germline, CDR1 is GTSNPN and CDR2 is SVGIG (reference sequence). The CDR3 here is CAWSGETVAGNTIYF.

The rearrangement joins TRBV5-4 to TRBJ1-1; TCRdb indicates TRBD1, and absent DNA this call remains unverified. The germline V gene has CDR1 SGHNT and CDR2 YYREEE (reference sequence). CDR3 size: 15 residues. The CDR3 sequence is CASSLAGGGNTEAFF.

The chain links TRBV11-3 to TRBJ2-2; TCRdb's D call, TRBD2, is unchecked because there is no DNA. This CDR3 contains 15 residues. CDR1 SGHNT and CDR2 YENEEA come from the germline V gene. Here the CDR3 reads CASSQTSGNFGELFF.

The genes are TRBV7-2 and TRBJ2-1; absent DNA, TCRdb's TRBD1 call cannot be checked. The CDR3 is 14 amino acids. Germline V gene data show CDR1 as SGHTA and CDR2 as FQGNSA. CDR3 amino acids: CASSPRTGLNEQFF.